This T cell receptor (beta chain) was recovered during a study of shared clonotypes between healthy human individuals. CD45RO+ cells plus CCR7-negative CD45RA+ TemRA cells formed CD8 memory. Notes on this clone: Its target is not known.

Produced via immunoSEQ multiplex PCR; TCRdb's table is partial and in-frame only. Seen here are a few hundred thousand clones, around 90% observed once, and the top ten hold around 15%. This CDR3 is built from 17 residues. Germline CDR1 LNHNV, CDR2 YYDKDF (reference sequence). V was trimmed by 2 bases and J by 3 bases, leaving 20 bases between them. The study, taken as a whole, reports: Relative to their counterparts shared across all four donors, non-shared clonotypes exhibited diminished generation probabilities. The donor pool, a small one, limited the genetic and exposure-history diversity represented.

Sequenced: memory CD8+ T cells sorted from blood. Subset specified: CD45RO+ cells pooled with CCR7-negative TemRA cells. The TCR was taken from a man in his late teens or twenties in good health. The chain couples TRBV15 to TRBJ2-7; D might be TRBD2 (5 bases). The CDR3 DNA follows: TGTGCCACCAGCAGACGCTCCGGACTCCTAAATAACTACGAGCAGTACTTC. Translation: CATSRRSGLLNNYEQYF.